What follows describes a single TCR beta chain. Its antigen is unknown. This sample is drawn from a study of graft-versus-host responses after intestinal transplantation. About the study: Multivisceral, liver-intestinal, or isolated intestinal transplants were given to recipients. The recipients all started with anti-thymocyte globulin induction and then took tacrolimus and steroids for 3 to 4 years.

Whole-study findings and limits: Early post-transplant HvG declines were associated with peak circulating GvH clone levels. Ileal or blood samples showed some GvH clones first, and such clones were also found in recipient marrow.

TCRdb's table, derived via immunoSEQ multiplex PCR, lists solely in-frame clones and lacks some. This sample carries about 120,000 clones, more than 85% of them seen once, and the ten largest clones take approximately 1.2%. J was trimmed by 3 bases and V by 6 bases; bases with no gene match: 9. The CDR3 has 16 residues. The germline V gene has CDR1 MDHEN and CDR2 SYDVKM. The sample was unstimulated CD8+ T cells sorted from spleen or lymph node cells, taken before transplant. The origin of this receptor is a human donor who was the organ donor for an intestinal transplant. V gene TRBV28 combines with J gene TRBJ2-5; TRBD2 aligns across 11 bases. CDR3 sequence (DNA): TGTGCCAGCAGGCCGACTAGCGGGAAAGCGGAAGAGACCCAGTACTTC. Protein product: CASRPTSGKAEETQYF.